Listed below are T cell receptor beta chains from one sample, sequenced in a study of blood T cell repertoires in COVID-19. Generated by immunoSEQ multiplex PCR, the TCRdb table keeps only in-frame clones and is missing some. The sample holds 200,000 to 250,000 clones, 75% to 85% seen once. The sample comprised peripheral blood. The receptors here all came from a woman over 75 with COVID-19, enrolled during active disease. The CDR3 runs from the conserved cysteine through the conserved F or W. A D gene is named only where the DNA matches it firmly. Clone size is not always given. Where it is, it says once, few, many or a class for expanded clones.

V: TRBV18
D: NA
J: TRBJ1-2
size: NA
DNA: TGTGCCAGCTCACCAGGGCAGGGATCTCTCTATGGCTACACCTTC
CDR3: CASSPGQGSLYGYTF

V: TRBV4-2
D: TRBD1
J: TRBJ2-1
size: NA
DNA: TGTGCCAGCAGCCAAGATCCGGGACAGTATAACAATGAGCAGTTCTTC
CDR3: CASSQDPGQYNNEQFF

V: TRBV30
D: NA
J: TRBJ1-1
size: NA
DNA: TGTGCCTGGACACTCGTGTTAACAGGGAAAACTGAAGCTTTCTTT
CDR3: CAWTLVLTGKTEAFF

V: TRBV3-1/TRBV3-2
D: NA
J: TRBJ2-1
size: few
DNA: TGTGCCAGCAGCCCCCAGGGGAATGAGCAGTTCTTC
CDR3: CASSPQGNEQFF

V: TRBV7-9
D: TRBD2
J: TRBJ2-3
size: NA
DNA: TGTGCCAGCAGCACCCAACGGACTAGCGGGATCGGGGCAGATACGCAGTATTTT
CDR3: CASSTQRTSGIGADTQYF

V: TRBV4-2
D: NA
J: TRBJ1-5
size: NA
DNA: TGTGCCAGCAGCCAGGACAGTCGCAATCAGCCCCAGCATTTT
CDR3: CASSQDSRNQPQHF

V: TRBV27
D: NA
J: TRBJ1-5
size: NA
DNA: TGTGCCAGCAGTCCCCCCCGGGGGGCAGGTCAGCCCCAGCATTTT
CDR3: CASSPPRGAGQPQHF

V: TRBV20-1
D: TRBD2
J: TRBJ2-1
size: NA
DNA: TGCAGTGCTAGTAGGGCTAGCGGGGGCCTCTACAATGAGCAGTTCTTC
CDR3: CSASRASGGLYNEQFF

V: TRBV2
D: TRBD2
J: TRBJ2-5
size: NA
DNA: TGTGCCAGCATTCCGGGACTAGCGGGAGGTGGTGAAGAGACCCAGTACTTC
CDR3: CASIPGLAGGGEETQYF

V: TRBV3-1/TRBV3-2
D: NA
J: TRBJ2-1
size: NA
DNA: TGTGCCAGCAGCCCGGGTGTGGGCTCCTACAATGAGCAGTTCTTC
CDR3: CASSPGVGSYNEQFF

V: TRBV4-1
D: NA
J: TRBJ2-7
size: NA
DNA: TGCGCCAGCAGCCTACGGGGGGCCCTCTCCTACGAGCAGTACTTC
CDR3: CASSLRGALSYEQYF

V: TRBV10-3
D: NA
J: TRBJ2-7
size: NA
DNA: TGTGCCATCAGTGATTCCGGGACAATCAACGAGCAGTACTTC
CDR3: CAISDSGTINEQYF

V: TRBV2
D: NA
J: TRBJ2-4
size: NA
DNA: TGTGCCAGCAGTGAACGGCCCGTGACCCGGGTTGCCAAAAACATTCAGTACTTC
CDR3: CASSERPVTRVAKNIQYF

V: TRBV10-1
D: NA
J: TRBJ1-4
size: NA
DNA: TGCGCCAGCAGTGAGTCGATAGGGGGAAAACTGTTTTTT
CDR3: CASSESIGGKLFF

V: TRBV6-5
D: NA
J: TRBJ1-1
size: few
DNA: TGTGCCAGCAGTTACTCGGACAGGAACACTGAAGCTTTCTTT
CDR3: CASSYSDRNTEAFF

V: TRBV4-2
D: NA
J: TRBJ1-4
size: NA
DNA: TGTGCCAGCAGCCAAGGGGTCCCGGGACAAGCTGAAAAACTGTTTTTT
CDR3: CASSQGVPGQAEKLFF

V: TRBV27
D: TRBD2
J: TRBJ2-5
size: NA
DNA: TGTGCCAGCAGTTCGCGGGGGGAGGAGACCCAGTACTTC
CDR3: CASSSRGEETQYF

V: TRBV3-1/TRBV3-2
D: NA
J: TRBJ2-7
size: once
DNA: TGTGCCAGCAGCCAAGTTCCGGACGAGCAGTACTTC
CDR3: CASSQVPDEQYF

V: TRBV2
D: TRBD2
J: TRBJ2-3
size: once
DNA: TGTGCCAGCAGTGTGAGGGCTAGCGGGGGGGGAGTAACAGATACGCAGTATTTT
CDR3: CASSVRASGGGVTDTQYF

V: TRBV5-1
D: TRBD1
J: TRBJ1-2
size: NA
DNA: TGCGCCAGCAGCTTGGGACAGGGGGCAGGTGGCTACACCTTC
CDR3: CASSLGQGAGGYTF

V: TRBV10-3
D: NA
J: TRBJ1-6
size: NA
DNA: TGTGCCATCAGGACAGACTCCTATAATTCACCCCTCCACTTT
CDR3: CAIRTDSYNSPLHF

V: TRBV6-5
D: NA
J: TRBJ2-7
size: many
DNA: TGTGCCAGCAGGGCTGGCAGATCCTACGAGCAGTACTTC
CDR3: CASRAGRSYEQYF

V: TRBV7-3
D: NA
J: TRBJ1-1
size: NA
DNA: TGTGCCAGCAGTCGACAAGAGAACACTGAAGCTTTCTTT
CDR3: CASSRQENTEAFF

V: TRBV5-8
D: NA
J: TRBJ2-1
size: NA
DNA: TGTGCCAGCACCCTTCAGACACTCCACAATGAGCAGTTCTTC
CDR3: CASTLQTLHNEQFF

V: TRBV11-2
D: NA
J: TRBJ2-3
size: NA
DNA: TGTGCCAGCAGCCCCGACGGAGGGAGTTCAGATACGCAGTATTTT
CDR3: CASSPDGGSSDTQYF

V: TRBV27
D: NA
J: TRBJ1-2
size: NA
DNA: TGTGCCAGCTACGGCGAGGCGAGCTATGGCTACACCTTC
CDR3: CASYGEASYGYTF

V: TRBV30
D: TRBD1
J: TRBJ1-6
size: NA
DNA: TGTGCCTGGAGTCCACGAGGGGGCATATCACCCCTCCACTTT
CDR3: CAWSPRGGISPLHF

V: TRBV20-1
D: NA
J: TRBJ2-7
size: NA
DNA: TGCAGTGCTAGGGACAGTGGCGAGCAGTACTTC
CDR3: CSARDSGEQYF

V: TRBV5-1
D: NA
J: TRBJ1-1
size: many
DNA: TGCGCCAGCAGCATCCGGACAGCCAACACTGAAGCTTTCTTT
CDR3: CASSIRTANTEAFF

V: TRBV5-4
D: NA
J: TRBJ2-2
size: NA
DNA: TGTGCCAGCAGCCGAAGTGGGCAGGGGAACACCGGGGAGCTGTTTTTT
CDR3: CASSRSGQGNTGELFF

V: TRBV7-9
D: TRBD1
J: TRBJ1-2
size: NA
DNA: TGTGCCAGCAGCTTAGCGACAGGGACATTTCTCGGCTACACCTTC
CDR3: CASSLATGTFLGYTF

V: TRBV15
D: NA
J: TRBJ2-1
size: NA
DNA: TGTGCCACCAGCAGAGAGCGAGAGCAGTTCTTC
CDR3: CATSREREQFF

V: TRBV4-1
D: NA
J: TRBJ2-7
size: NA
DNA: TGCGCCAGCAGCCAAGATAACTTTTCCTACGAGCAGTACTTC
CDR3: CASSQDNFSYEQYF